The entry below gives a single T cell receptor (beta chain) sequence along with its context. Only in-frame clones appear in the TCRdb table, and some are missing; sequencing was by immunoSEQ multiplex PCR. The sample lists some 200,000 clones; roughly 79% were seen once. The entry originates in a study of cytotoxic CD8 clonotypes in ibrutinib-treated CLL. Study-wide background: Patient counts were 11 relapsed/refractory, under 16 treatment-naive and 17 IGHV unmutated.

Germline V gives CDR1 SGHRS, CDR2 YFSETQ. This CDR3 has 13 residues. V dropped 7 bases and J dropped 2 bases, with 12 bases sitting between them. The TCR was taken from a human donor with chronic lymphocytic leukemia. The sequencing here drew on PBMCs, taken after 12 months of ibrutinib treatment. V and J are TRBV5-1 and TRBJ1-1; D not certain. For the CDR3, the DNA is TGCGCCAGCGGATCACAATATAACACTGAAGCTTTCTTT. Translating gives CASGSQYNTEAFF.